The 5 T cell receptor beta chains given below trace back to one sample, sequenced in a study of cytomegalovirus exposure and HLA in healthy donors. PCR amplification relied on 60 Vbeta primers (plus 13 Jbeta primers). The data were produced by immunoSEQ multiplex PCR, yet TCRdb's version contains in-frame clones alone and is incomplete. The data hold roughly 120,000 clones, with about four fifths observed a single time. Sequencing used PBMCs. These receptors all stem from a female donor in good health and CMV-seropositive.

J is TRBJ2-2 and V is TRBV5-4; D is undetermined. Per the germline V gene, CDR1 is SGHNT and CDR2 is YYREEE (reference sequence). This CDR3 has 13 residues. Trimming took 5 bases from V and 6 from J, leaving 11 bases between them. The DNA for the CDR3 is TGTGCCAGCAGTGTAGACTCCCCCGGGGAGCTGTTTTTT. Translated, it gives CASSVDSPGELFF.

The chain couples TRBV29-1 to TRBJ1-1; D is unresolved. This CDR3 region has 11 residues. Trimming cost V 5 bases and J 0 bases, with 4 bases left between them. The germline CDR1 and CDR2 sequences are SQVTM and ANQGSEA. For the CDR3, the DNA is TGCAGCGTTAACATGAACACTGAAGCTTTCTTT. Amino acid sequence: CSVNMNTEAFF.

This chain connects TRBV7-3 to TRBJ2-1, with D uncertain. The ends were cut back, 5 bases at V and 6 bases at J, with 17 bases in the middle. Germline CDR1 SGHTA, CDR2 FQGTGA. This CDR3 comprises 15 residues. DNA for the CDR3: TGTGCCAGCAGCCAGGCACCAAGGTTCTTCAATGAGCAGTTCTTC. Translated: CASSQAPRFFNEQFF.

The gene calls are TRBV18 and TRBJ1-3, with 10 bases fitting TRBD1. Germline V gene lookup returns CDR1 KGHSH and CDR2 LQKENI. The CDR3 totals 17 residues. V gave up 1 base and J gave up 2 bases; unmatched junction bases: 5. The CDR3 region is CASSPLPGQGTGNTIYF. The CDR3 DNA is TGTGCCAGCTCACCACTTCCGGGACAGGGGACTGGAAACACCATATATTTT.

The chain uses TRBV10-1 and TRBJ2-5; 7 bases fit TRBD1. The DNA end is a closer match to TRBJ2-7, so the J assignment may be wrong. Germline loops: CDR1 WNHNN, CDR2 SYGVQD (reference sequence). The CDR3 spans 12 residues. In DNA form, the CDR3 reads TGCGCCAGCAGTAGGGGGCGCTACGAGCAGTACTTC. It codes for CASSRGRYEQYF.